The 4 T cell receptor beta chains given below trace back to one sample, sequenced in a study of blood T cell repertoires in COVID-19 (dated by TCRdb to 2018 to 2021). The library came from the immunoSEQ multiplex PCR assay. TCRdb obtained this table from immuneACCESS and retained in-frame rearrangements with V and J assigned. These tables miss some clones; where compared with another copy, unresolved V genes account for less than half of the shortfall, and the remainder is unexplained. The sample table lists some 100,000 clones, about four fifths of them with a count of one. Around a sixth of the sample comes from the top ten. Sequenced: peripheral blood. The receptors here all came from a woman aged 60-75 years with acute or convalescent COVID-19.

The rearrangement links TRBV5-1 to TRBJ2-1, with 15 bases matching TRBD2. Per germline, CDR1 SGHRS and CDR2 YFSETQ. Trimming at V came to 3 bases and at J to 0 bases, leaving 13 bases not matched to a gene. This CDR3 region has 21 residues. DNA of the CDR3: TGCGCCAGCAGCTCGCTCGCCGGGACTAGCGGGGGGTTGTCCTCCTACAATGAGCAGTTCTTC. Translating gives CASSSLAGTSGGLSSYNEQFF.

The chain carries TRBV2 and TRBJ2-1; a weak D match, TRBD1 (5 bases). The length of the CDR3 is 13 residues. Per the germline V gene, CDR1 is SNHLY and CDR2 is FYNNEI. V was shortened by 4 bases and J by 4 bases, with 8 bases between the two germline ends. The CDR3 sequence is CASSVGPYNEQFF. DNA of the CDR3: TGTGCCAGCAGTGTGGGGCCTTACAATGAGCAGTTCTTC.

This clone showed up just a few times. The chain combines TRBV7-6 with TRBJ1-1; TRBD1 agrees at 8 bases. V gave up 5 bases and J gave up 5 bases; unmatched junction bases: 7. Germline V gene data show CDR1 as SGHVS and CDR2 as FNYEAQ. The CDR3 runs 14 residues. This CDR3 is CASSPRQGRTEAFF. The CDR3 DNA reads TGTGCCAGCAGCCCCAGACAGGGGCGAACTGAAGCTTTCTTT. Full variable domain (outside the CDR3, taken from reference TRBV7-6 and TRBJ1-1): GAGVSQSPRYKVTKRGQDVALRCDPISGHVSLYWYRQALGQGPEFLTYFNYEAQQDKSGLPNDRFSAERPEGSISTLTIQRTEQRDSAMYRCASSPRQGRTEAFFGQGTRLTVV.

CDR3 DNA sequence: TGTGCCAGCAGCCCAGGACAGGGAATGAACACCGGGGAGCTGTTTTTT. It codes for CASSPGQGMNTGELFF. J is TRBJ2-2 and V is TRBV5-6; 8 bases agree with TRBD1. This CDR3 has 16 amino acids. Germline V lookup: CDR1 SGHDT, CDR2 YYEEEE. V dropped 4 bases and J dropped 1; count of bases not matched to a gene: 6.